This T cell receptor beta chain was retrieved from a study of blood T cell repertoires in COVID-19. Study-level background: Acute and convalescent COVID-19 samples came from the United States, Italy and Spain. Nucleic acid was either cDNA or gDNA, and it came from T cells, B-cell-depleted T cells, or PBMCs.

Original methodology: For nucleated cells, counts were estimated from reference gene primer amplification. Clones were sequenced by immunoSEQ multiplex PCR, and TCRdb holds only the in-frame ones, with some missing. That table furnishes V, J and clone size, whereas the DNA furnished D and trimming. The sample lists 200,000 or so clones; roughly 90% were seen once. Germline CDR1 and CDR2: MNHEY and SVGAGI. Trimming removed 5 bases from V and 1 base from J, with 15 bases in between. CDR3 size: 15 residues. This clone was seen just once. The TCR sequence derives from a woman aged 40 to 50 who had recovered from COVID-19. This chain links TRBV6-5 with TRBJ2-7; tentatively, D is TRBD2 (5 bases). Sequencing was carried out using peripheral blood. CDR3 protein: CASSPSGALSYEQYF. The CDR3 DNA is TGTGCCAGCAGTCCCAGCGGAGCTCTTTCCTACGAGCAGTACTTC.